The clone carrying this T cell receptor (beta chain) was observed many times. The target antigen is unknown. Generation of bulk TCR libraries relied on previously described methods and listed TCR primers. TCRdb reanalysed the PCR reads using MiXCR and keeps one entry per CDR3 protein. The sample records 250,000 to 350,000 distinct CDR3 sequences, about 20% being singletons. This sample was taken from a study of molecular identifiers for immune sequencing clone quantification. General observations from the study: Jurkat TCR RNA spiked in from one cell (amid 960,000 or so naive cells) was reportedly detectable.

A CD8+CD4-CCR7+CD45RA+ phenotype served as the sorting definition for naive CD8 T cells. The sequence derives from a human donor in good health. Some libraries in this study had Jurkat cell RNA spiked in. Input material: naive CD8+ T cells from blood, with Jurkat cell RNA spiked in. Subset: FACS-sorted CD8+CD4-CCR7+CD45RA+ naive T cells.

The CDR3 reads CASSSKTGGFYEQYF. The CDR3 DNA follows: TGCGCCAGCAGCTCGAAGACAGGGGGCTTTTACGAGCAGTACTTC. The chain joins TRBV5-1 to TRBJ2-7; TRBD1 agrees at 10 bases. With V trimmed by 3 bases and J by 4 bases, 7 bases remained unmatched. CDR3 length: 15 amino acids. Germline CDR1 and CDR2: SGHRS and YFSETQ.